This TCR beta chain was recorded in a study of blood T cell repertoires in COVID-19. Turning to the study itself: The study drew acute and convalescent COVID-19 samples from the United States, Italy and Spain. T cells, B-cell-depleted T cells, or PBMCs provided the cDNA or gDNA that served as material.

Per the original data handling: The authors estimated nucleated cell counts from reference gene primer amplification. The table came from immunoSEQ multiplex PCR; TCRdb's copy has only in-frame clones and leaves some out. The DNA was the basis for D and trimming; V, J and clone size are from that table. Of 150,000 to 200,000 clones listed, about nine tenths are singletons. The specimen was peripheral blood. The clonotype was recovered from a man in his forties with acute or convalescent COVID-19.

CDR3 in amino acids: CATAQGTYGYTF. The CDR3 bases are TGCGCCACCGCACAGGGTACCTATGGCTACACCTTC. This chain joins TRBV10-2 and TRBJ1-2, with a possible D match to TRBD1 (6 bases). This CDR3 spans 12 amino acids. Germline-derived CDR1 and CDR2 are WSHSY and SAAADI. Trimming pared 10 bases from V and 4 bases from J, leaving 13 bases between.